What follows are 4 T cell receptor beta chains derived from one specimen sequenced in a study of shared T cell receptors in the human thymus. Some clones are missing from TCRdb's copy, which holds only in-frame ones; the method was immunoSEQ multiplex PCR. The sample yields some 700,000 clones, around 85% seen once. These same data were also listed under a study on human thymus T cells.

Material for sequencing was thymocytes. These receptors were collected from a girl less than two years old with a congenital heart defect.

The V gene is TRBV28, the J gene TRBJ1-2; D unclear. Germline assignment: CDR1 MDHEN and CDR2 SYDVKM. The CDR3 is 12 residues long. V was trimmed by 4 bases and J by 10 bases, leaving 13 bases between them. The CDR3 bases are TGTGCCAGCAGTTGCCCTCGGGGTAACTACACCTTC. This translates into CASSCPRGNYTF.

This chain uses TRBV4-3 with TRBJ1-2; TRBD1 agrees at 9 bases. V lost 0 bases and J lost 6; bases outside the gene matches: 5. Germline values: CDR1 LGHNA, CDR2 YSLEER. The CDR3 length is 15 residues. CDR3 in DNA: TGCGCCAGCAGCCAAGAGGGACAGGGAGAGGATGGCTACACCTTC. It is translated as CASSQEGQGEDGYTF.

CDR3 bases: TGCGCCAGCACGGGGCTAGCGGGGGGGCCTGGGACCCAGTACTTC. Translating gives CASTGLAGGPGTQYF. V and J are TRBV10-2 and TRBJ2-5; TRBD2 matches 12 bases. From germline, CDR1 is WSHSY and CDR2 SAAADI. CDR3 length: 15 residues. Trimming at V came to 7 bases and at J to 7 bases, leaving 10 bases not matched to a gene.

To note about this clone: This sample also contains other DNA sequences that code for the same CDR3. The chain uses TRBV5-1 and TRBJ2-7, with TRBD2 as a possible D gene (5 bases). Trimming removed 0 bases at V and 3 bases at J, with 10 bases between. Germline V CDR1 and CDR2: SGHRS, YFSETQ. CDR3 length: 14 residues. CDR3 region: CASSLVAGLYEQYF. CDR3 nucleotides: TGCGCCAGCAGCTTGGTGGCAGGACTCTACGAGCAGTACTTC. The entire variable domain, with the rest obtained from reference TRBV5-1 and TRBJ2-7, is as follows: KAGVTQTPRYLIKTRGQQVTLSCSPISGHRSVSWYQQTPGQGLQFLFEYFSETQRNKGNFPGRFSGRQFSNSRSEMNVSTLELGDSALYLCASSLVAGLYEQYFGPGTRLTVT.